This is a list of T cell receptor beta chains from one sample in a study of blood T cell repertoires in COVID-19. The assay was immunoSEQ multiplex PCR, and TCRdb's table has in-frame clones only and misses some. The sample lists about 100,000 clones; roughly 92% were seen once. The specimen was peripheral blood. These receptors were collected from a woman aged 50 to 65 with COVID-19, enrolled during active disease. Each CDR3 is given with its conserved first and last residue. A D gene is named only where the DNA matches it firmly. Clone size is shown for a subset of rows, as once, few, many or a class of expanded clone.

TRBJ2-7	NA	TRBD1	TRBV6-5	TGTGCCAGCAATCCGGGACAGGCACCCGACGAGCAGTACTTC	CASNPGQAPDEQYF
TRBJ2-1	NA	TRBD1	TRBV30	TGTGCCTGGAGTTCGGACAGGGGCGTCAAGAATGAGCAGTTCTTC	CAWSSDRGVKNEQFF
TRBJ1-2	NA	NA	TRBV5-4	TGTGCCAGCAGCTTGGAGGGGAGGGTGGACTATGGCTACACCTTC	CASSLEGRVDYGYTF
TRBJ1-1	NA	NA	TRBV9	TGTGCCAGCAGCGTCGACTGGAACACTGAAGCTTTCTTT	CASSVDWNTEAFF
TRBJ1-2	NA	NA	TRBV5-6	TGTGCCAGCAGCCGGGGCGGCACAGGGAACTATGGCTACACCTTC	CASSRGGTGNYGYTF
TRBJ2-2	NA	NA	TRBV11-2	TGTGCCAGCAGCACACCGGGACTTTCGAACACCGGGGAGCTGTTTTTT	CASSTPGLSNTGELFF
TRBJ1-5	NA	NA	TRBV6-4	TGTGCCAGCCGGGGGCAGCCCCAGCATTTT	CASRGQPQHF
TRBJ1-1	few	TRBD1	TRBV6-5	TGTGCCAGCAAGACGGGACAGTTGAACACTGAAGCTTTCTTT	CASKTGQLNTEAFF
TRBJ1-1	NA	TRBD1	TRBV6-1	TGTGCCAGCAGGGAAGGGACAGGGGGCAACACTGAAGCTTTCTTT	CASREGTGGNTEAFF
TRBJ2-1	NA	TRBD2	TRBV5-4	TGTGCCAGCAGCTTGATTAGATCGGGGGGGGCGGAGGTGGATGAGCAGTTCTTC	CASSLIRSGGAEVDEQFF
TRBJ1-5	NA	NA	TRBV27	TGTGCCAGCAGCGGGGTGTTTGGTCAGCCCCAGCATTTT	CASSGVFGQPQHF
TRBJ1-1	once	NA	TRBV5-1	TGCGCCAGCAGCTTGGCGGGGGTAGGGGCTTTCTTT	CASSLAGVGAFF
TRBJ1-2	NA	NA	TRBV6-4	TGTGCCAGCAGTGACAAGGGGGACGGCTATGGCTACACCTTC	CASSDKGDGYGYTF
TRBJ1-1	NA	TRBD1	TRBV23-1	TGCGCCAGCAGTCAATCGAGGGACAGGGTGACTGAAGCTTTCTTT	CASSQSRDRVTEAFF
TRBJ1-1	NA	NA	TRBV19	TGTGCCAGTAGTGAGTTAACAGCGAACACTGAAGCTTTCTTT	CASSELTANTEAFF
TRBJ2-1	NA	TRBD1	TRBV5-4	TGTGCCAGCCGACAGGGGATGGGTGAGCAGTTCTTC	CASRQGMGEQFF
TRBJ1-1	NA	TRBD1	TRBV10-3	TGTGCCATCGTACAGGGGGCTTTGAACACTGAAGCTTTCTTT	CAIVQGALNTEAFF
TRBJ2-3	NA	TRBD2	TRBV2	TGTGCCAGCCGACTAGCGGGGTATAGCACAGATACGCAGTATTTT	CASRLAGYSTDTQYF
TRBJ2-3	NA	TRBD1	TRBV9	TGTGCCAGCAGCGTAGAGGGGGCCAGCACAGATACGCAGTATTTT	CASSVEGASTDTQYF
TRBJ2-1	NA	TRBD1	TRBV7-2	TGTGCCAGCAGCTTCAGAGGGGGACAGTACAATGAGCAGTTCTTC	CASSFRGGQYNEQFF
TRBJ2-7	NA	TRBD2	TRBV3-1/TRBV3-2	TGTGCCAGCAGCCAAGGGACTAGCTATTCCGACGAGCAGTACTTC	CASSQGTSYSDEQYF
TRBJ1-1	NA	NA	TRBV11-3	TGTGCCAGCAGCTTAGGGAGCGTGTCGAACACTGAAGCTTTCTTT	CASSLGSVSNTEAFF
TRBJ1-6	NA	TRBD1	TRBV7-8	TGTGCCAGCAGCGGAGAGACAGGGGGTAGAGCACCCCTCCACTTT	CASSGETGGRAPLHF
TRBJ1-5	NA	TRBD1	TRBV5-6	TGTGCCAGCAGCTTTGACAGGGGGCAACAGCCCCAGCATTTT	CASSFDRGQQPQHF
TRBJ2-2	NA	TRBD2	TRBV10-3	TGTGCCATCAGAACTAGCGGGGGTACCGGGGAGCTGTTTTTT	CAIRTSGGTGELFF
TRBJ2-7	NA	NA	TRBV4-3	TGCGCCAGCAGCCTCCTCCCCCGGGGCGAGCAGTACTTC	CASSLLPRGEQYF
TRBJ2-7	once	TRBD1	TRBV5-1	TGCGCCAGCGCCTCACCGGGACAGGGGCTAACCGAGCAGTACTTC	CASASPGQGLTEQYF
TRBJ1-1	NA	NA	TRBV27	TGTGCCAGCAGCCAAAGGGGGTTTCGTGACACTGAAGCTTTCTTT	CASSQRGFRDTEAFF
TRBJ1-5	NA	TRBD1	TRBV5-1	TGCGCCAGCAGCTTGGGACAGGGAGGAAATCAGCCCCAGCATTTT	CASSLGQGGNQPQHF
TRBJ1-1	NA	NA	TRBV5-5	TGTGCCAGCAGCTTAGTCGAGATAGCGGGGCGGCCTGAAGCTTTCTTT	CASSLVEIAGRPEAFF
TRBJ2-6	NA	NA	TRBV9	TGTGCCAGCAGTGCAGTACTACAGGGTTACTCTGGGGCCAACGTCCTGACTTTC	CASSAVLQGYSGANVLTF
TRBJ2-3	NA	NA	TRBV7-9	TGTGCCAGCAGCTTATCGCGGGGTACTAGCACAGATACGCAGTATTTT	CASSLSRGTSTDTQYF
TRBJ1-5	NA	NA	TRBV3-1/TRBV3-2	TGTGCCAGCAGCCAAGGCAGGAGGGGACTGTTGCATTTT	CASSQGRRGLLHF
TRBJ1-6	NA	NA	TRBV5-1	TGCGCCAGCAGCTTGGTGGCGGGGGATAATTCACCCCTCCACTTT	CASSLVAGDNSPLHF
TRBJ1-2	NA	NA	TRBV6-2/TRBV6-3	TGTGCCAGCAGCCCACCGGGACACCCGGTCTATGGCTACACCTTC	CASSPPGHPVYGYTF
TRBJ2-2	NA	NA	TRBV5-1	TGCGCCAGCAGCCTGGGACCTCTCGGGACCGGGGAGCTGTTTTTT	CASSLGPLGTGELFF
TRBJ2-2	few	NA	TRBV9	TGTGCCAGCAGCGTAGATAGTAGACGAAGGGGTGGGAAGGACACCGGGGAGCTGTTTTTT	CASSVDSRRRGGKDTGELFF
TRBJ2-5	NA	TRBD2	TRBV28	TGTGCCAGCAGTCCTCAACCGGGGGGGAGGGAGACCCAGTACTTC	CASSPQPGGRETQYF
TRBJ1-5	NA	NA	TRBV10-2	TGCGCCAGCTCGATAGGACACGGGCAAGGTCAGCCCCAGCATTTT	CASSIGHGQGQPQHF
TRBJ1-1	once	TRBD1	TRBV2	TGTGCCAGCAGTGGACAGGGCAATTTAGCTTTCTTT	CASSGQGNLAFF
TRBJ1-2	NA	NA	TRBV2	TGTGCCAGCAGCGGACAGTCCAACTATGGCTACACCTTC	CASSGQSNYGYTF
TRBJ1-2	NA	NA	TRBV29-1	TGCAGCGTTGAAGATCGGGCGGGATTCGGCTACACCTTC	CSVEDRAGFGYTF
TRBJ2-1	NA	NA	TRBV7-8	TGTGCCAGCAGCTTAGGGCCAGACAATGAGCAGTTCTTC	CASSLGPDNEQFF
TRBJ1-6	NA	TRBD1	TRBV9	TGTGCCAGCAGCGGGGGACAGGGCAGTAATTCACCCCTCCACTTT	CASSGGQGSNSPLHF
TRBJ1-6	few	NA	TRBV28	TGTGCCAGCAGTTTATTCAGGTTTCTTCCTTCACCCCTCCACTTT	CASSLFRFLPSPLHF
TRBJ1-5	NA	NA	TRBV18	TGTGCCAGCTCACCAACGTTTCGGGAGGTAGCATCGGGCAATCAGCCCCAGCATTTT	CASSPTFREVASGNQPQHF
TRBJ2-2	NA	NA	TRBV14	TGTGCCAGCAGCCGGGGGCTTTGGGACACCGGGGAGCTGTTTTTT	CASSRGLWDTGELFF
TRBJ1-1	NA	TRBD1	TRBV19	TGTGCCAGTATGGGACAGATGAACACTGAAGCTTTCTTT	CASMGQMNTEAFF
TRBJ1-2	NA	TRBD1	TRBV5-1	TGCGCCAGCAGTGAGGGGACAGCTAACTATGGCTACACCTTC	CASSEGTANYGYTF
TRBJ1-1	once	TRBD1	TRBV5-1	TGCGCCAGCAGCTTTAGACAGGGGAGTAGGAACACTGAAGCTTTCTTT	CASSFRQGSRNTEAFF
TRBJ1-3	NA	NA	TRBV19	TGTGCCAGTAGTCGACCGGGAACGAGGGACACCATATATTTT	CASSRPGTRDTIYF
TRBJ1-4	NA	TRBD1	TRBV7-9	TGTGCCAGCAGCCTGGGACAGGGACCAACTAATGAAAAACTGTTTTTT	CASSLGQGPTNEKLFF
TRBJ1-4	NA	NA	TRBV2	TGTGCCAGCAGTGATGTCCGTAATGAAAAACTGTTTTTT	CASSDVRNEKLFF
TRBJ1-3	NA	NA	TRBV5-1	TGCGCCAGCAGCTTTCGAGCGGGAAACACCATATATTTT	CASSFRAGNTIYF
TRBJ1-4	NA	NA	TRBV5-1	TGCGCCAGCAGCCCCTCGCGGGGAAGTGAAAAACTGTTTTTT	CASSPSRGSEKLFF